The 2 T cell receptor beta chains below come from one sample, sequenced in a study of T cells in Graves' hyperthyroidism and ophthalmopathy. It was RNA transcripts that yielded the amplified TCR beta CDR3 regions. First-round RT-PCR of the TCR CDR3 relied on the HTBI primer set. From the multiplex PCR reads, TCRdb called clonotypes with MiXCR, one entry per CDR3 protein. The table includes hundreds of thousands of distinct CDR3 sequences, 15% to 20% detected once. Sample: blood. The origin of the receptors is a woman in her 30s with Graves' hyperthyroidism.

This clonotype was counted a few times. The rearrangement joins TRBV20-1 to TRBJ2-1; 9 bases line up with TRBD2. With 0 bases clipped from V and 8 bases from J, the junction kept 11 bases outside the gene matches. CDR1 and CDR2 (germline): DFQATT, SNEGSKA (reference sequence). This CDR3 has 16 residues. CDR3 in DNA: TGCAGTGCTAGAGATCGCGGGAGGGCCGGTTTGGATGAGCAGTTCTTC. Its translation: CSARDRGRAGLDEQFF.

The chain carries TRBV7-8 and TRBJ2-1; D is unresolved. Trimming shortened V by 1 base and J by 13 bases, and 14 bases separated the two germline ends. The CDR3 has 13 amino acids. Germline V lookup: CDR1 SGHVS, CDR2 FQNEAQ. CDR3 sequence: CASSLGWSTAQFF. As DNA, the CDR3 is TGTGCCAGCAGCTTAGGGTGGAGTACAGCACAGTTCTTC.